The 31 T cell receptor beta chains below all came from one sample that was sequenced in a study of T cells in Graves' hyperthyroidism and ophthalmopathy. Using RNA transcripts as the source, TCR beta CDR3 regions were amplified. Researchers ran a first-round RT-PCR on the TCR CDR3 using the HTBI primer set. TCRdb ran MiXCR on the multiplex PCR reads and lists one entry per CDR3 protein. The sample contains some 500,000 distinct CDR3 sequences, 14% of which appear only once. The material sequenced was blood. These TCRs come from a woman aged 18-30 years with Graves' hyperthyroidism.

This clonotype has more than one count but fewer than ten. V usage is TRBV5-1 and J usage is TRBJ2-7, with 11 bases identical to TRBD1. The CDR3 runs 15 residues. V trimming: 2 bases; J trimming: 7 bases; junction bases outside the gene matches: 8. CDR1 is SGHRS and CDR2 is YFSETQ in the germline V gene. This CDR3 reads CASSFFGQGAGEQYV. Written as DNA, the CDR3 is TGCGCCAGCAGCTTTTTTGGACAGGGGGCGGGGGAGCAGTACGTC.

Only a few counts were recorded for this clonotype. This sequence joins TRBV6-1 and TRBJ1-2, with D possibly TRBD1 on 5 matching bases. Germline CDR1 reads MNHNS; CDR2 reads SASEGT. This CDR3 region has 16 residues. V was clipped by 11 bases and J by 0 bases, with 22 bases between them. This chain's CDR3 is CAGTHDGHHTNYGYTF. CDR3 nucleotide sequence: TGTGCCGGCACTCACGATGGACACCATACTAACTATGGCTACACCTTC.

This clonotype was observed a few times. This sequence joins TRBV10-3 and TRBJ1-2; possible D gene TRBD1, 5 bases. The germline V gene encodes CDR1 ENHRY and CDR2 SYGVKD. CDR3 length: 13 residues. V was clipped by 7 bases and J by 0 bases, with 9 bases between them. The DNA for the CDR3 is TGTGCCATCATGACAGCCGCTAACTATGGCTACACCTTC. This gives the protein CAIMTAANYGYTF.

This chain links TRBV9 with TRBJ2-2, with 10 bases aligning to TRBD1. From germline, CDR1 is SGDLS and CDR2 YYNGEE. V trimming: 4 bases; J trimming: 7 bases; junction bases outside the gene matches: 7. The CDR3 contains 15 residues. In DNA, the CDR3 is TGTGCCAGCAGCCCCAGACAGGGGGCGAACGGGGAGCTGTTTTTT. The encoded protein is CASSPRQGANGELFF.

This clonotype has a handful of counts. This CDR3 reads CATSEVGVRGSRTGELFF. In DNA form, the CDR3 reads TGTGCCACCAGTGAAGTTGGGGTCAGGGGCTCGAGGACCGGGGAGCTGTTTTTT. This chain links TRBV24-1 with TRBJ2-2; D is perhaps TRBD1 (6 bases). Trimming removed 4 bases from V and 5 bases from J, with 22 bases in between. The CDR3 has 18 amino acids. The germline V gene has CDR1 KGHDR and CDR2 SFDVKD.

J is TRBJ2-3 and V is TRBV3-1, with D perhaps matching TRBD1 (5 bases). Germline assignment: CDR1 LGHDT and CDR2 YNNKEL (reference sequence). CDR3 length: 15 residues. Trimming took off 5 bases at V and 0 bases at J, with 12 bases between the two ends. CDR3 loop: CASSSGHFSTDTQYF. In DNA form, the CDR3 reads TGTGCCAGCAGCTCAGGACACTTTAGCACAGATACGCAGTATTTT.

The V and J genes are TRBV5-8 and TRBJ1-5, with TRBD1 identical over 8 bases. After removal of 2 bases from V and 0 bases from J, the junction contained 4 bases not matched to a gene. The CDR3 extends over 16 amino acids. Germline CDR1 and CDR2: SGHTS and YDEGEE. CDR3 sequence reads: CASSLQGVRSNQPQHF. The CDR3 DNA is TGTGCCAGCAGCTTACAGGGGGTACGTAGCAATCAGCCCCAGCATTTT.

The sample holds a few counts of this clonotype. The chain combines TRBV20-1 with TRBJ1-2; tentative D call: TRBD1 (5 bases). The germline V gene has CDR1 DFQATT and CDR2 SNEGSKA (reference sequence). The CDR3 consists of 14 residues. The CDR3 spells CVAGTPRDNYGYTF. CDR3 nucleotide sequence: TGCGTGGCGGGGACCCCGAGGGATAACTATGGCTACACCTTC.

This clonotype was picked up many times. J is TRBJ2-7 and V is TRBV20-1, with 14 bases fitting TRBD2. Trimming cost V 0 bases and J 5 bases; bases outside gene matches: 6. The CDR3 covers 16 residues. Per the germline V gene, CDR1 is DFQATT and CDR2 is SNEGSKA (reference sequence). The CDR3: CSARDGLAGGHHEQYF. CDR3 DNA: TGCAGTGCTAGAGATGGACTAGCGGGAGGTCACCACGAGCAGTACTTC.

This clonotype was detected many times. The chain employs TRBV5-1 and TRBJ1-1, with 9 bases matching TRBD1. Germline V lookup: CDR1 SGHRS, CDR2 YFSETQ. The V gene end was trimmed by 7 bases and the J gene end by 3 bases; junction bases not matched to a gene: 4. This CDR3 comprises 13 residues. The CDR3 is CASYRGLDTEAFF. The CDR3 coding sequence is TGCGCCAGCTACAGGGGGCTTGACACTGAAGCTTTCTTT.

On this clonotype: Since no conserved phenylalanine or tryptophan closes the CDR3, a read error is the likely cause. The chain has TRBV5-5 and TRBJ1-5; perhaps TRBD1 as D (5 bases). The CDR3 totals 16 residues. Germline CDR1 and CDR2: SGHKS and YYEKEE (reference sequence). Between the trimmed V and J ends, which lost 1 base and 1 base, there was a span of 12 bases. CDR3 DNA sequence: TGTGCCAGCAGCTTGTCATTGGCAGGGAGCAATCAGCCCCAGCATATT. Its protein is CASSLSLAGSNQPQHI.

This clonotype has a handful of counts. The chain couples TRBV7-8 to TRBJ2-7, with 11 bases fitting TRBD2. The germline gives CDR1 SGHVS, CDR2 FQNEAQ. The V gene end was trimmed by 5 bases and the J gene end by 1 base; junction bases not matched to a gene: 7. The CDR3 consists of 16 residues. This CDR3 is CASSPLSSGRSYEQYV. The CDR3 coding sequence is TGTGCCAGCAGCCCCCTTTCTAGCGGGAGGTCCTACGAGCAGTACGTC.

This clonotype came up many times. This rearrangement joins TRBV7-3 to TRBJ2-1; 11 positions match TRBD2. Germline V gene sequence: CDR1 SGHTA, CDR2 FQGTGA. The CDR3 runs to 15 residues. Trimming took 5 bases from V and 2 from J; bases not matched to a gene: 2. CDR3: CASSDSGGAYNEQFF. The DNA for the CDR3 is TGTGCCAGCAGCGATAGCGGGGGGGCCTACAATGAGCAGTTCTTC. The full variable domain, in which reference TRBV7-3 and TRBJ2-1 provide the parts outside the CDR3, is GAGVSQTPSNKVTEKGKYVELRCDPISGHTALYWYRQSLGQGPEFLIYFQGTGAADDSGLPNDRFFAVRPEGSVSTLKIQRTERGDSAVYLCASSDSGGAYNEQFFGPGTRLTVL.

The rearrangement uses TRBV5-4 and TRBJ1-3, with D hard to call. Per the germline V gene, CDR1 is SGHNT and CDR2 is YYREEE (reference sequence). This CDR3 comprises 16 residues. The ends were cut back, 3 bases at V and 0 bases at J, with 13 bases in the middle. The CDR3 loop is CASSSIDGHSGNTIYF. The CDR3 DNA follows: TGTGCCAGCAGCTCTATTGACGGTCACTCTGGAAACACCATATATTTT.

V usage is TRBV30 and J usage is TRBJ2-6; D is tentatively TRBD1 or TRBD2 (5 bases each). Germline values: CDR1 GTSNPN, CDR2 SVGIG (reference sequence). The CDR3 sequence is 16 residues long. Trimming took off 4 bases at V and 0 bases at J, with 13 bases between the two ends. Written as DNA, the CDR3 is TGTGCCTGGACCGGGACCGTCTTCTCTGGGGCCAACGTCCTGACTTTC. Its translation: CAWTGTVFSGANVLTF.

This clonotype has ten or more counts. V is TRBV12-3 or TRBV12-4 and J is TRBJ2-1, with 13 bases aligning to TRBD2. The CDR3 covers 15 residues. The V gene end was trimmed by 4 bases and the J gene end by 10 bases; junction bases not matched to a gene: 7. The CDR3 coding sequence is TGTGCCAGCAGTTCCACGGGACTAGCGGGAAGGGAGCAGTTCTTC. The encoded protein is CASSSTGLAGREQFF.

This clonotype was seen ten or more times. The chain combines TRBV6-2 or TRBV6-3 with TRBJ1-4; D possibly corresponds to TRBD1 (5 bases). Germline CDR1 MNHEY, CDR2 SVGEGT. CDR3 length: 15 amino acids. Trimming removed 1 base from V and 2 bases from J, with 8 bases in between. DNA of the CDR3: TGTGCCAGCAGTTACTGGGAGGGGACTAATGAAAAACTGTTTTTT. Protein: CASSYWEGTNEKLFF.

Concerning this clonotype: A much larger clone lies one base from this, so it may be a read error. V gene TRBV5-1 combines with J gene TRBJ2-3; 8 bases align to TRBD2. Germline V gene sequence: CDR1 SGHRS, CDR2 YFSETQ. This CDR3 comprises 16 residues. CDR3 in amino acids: CAISWDGTRIADTQYF. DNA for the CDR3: TGCGCCATCAGCTGGGATGGGACTAGGATTGCAGATACGCAGTATTTT.

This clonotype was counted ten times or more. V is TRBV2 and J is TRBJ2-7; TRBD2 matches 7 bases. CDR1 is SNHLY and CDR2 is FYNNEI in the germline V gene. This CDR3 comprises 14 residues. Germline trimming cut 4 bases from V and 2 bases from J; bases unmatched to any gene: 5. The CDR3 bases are TGTGCCAGCAGTGTACAAGCGGGGCCCTACGAGCAGTACGTC. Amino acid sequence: CASSVQAGPYEQYV.

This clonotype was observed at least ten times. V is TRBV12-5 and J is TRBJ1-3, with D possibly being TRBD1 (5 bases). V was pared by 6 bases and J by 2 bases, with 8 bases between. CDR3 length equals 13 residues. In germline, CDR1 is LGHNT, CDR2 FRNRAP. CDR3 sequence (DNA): TGTGCTAGTGGACTGGGGGCTGGAAACACCATATATTTT. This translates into CASGLGAGNTIYF.

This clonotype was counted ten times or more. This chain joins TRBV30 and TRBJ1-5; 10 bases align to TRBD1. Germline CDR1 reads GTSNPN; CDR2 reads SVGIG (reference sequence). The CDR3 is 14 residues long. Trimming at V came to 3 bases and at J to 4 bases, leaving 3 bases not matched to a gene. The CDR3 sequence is CAWRGQGINQPQHF. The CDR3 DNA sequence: TGTGCCTGGAGGGGACAGGGGATAAATCAGCCCCAGCATTTT.

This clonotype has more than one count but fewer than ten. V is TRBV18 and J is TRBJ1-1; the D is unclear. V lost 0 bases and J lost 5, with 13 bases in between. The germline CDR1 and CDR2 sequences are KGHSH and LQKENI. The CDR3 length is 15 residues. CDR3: CASSPPSIVETEAFF. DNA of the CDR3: TGTGCCAGCTCACCACCCTCGATTGTTGAAACTGAAGCTTTCTTT.

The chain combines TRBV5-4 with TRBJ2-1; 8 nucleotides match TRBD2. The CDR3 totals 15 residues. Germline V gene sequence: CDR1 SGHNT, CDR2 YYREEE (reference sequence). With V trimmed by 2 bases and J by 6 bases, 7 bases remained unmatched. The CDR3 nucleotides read TGTGCCAGCAGCTTTACGCGGGAGGTAGGCAATGAGCAGTTCTTC. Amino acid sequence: CASSFTREVGNEQFF.

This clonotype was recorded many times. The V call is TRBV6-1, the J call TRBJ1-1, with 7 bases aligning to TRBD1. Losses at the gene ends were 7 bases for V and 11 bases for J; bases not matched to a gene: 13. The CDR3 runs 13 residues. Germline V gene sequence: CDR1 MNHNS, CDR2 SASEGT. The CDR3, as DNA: TGTGCCAGCATGTTGGACAGGACCCTTCGCGCTTTCTTT. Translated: CASMLDRTLRAFF.

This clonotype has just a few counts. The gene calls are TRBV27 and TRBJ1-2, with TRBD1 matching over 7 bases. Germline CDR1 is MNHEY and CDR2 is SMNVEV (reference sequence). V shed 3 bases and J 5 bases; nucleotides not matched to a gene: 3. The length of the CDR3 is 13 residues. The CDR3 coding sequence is TGTGCCAGCAGTTTGAGGGGGCGATATGGCTACACCTTC. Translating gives CASSLRGRYGYTF.

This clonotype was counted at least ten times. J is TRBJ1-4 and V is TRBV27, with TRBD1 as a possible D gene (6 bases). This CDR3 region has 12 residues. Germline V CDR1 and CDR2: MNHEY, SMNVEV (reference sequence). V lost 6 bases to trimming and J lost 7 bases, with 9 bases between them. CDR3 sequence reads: CASRLGGEKLFF. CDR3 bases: TGTGCCAGCAGACTAGGGGGTGAAAAACTGTTTTTT.

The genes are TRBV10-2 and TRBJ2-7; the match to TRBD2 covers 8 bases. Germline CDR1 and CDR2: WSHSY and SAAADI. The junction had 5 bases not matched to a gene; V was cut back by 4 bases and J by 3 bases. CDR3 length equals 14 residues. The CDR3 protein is CASSVLADYYEQYF. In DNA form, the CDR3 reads TGCGCCAGCAGTGTACTAGCGGACTACTACGAGCAGTACTTC.

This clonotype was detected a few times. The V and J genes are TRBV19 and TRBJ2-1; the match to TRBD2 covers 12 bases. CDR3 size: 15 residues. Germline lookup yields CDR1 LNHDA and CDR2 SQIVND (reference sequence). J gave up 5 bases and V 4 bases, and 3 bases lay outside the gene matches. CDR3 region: CASSTSGRADNEQFF. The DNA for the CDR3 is TGTGCCAGTAGTACTAGCGGGAGGGCCGACAATGAGCAGTTCTTC.

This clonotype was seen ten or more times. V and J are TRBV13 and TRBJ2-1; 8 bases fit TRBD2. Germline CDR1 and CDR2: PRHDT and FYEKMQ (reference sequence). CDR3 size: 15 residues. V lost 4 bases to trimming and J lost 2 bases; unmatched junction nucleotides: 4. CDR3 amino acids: CASSSAGVPYNEQFF. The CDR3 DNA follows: TGTGCCAGCAGCTCAGCGGGAGTCCCCTACAATGAGCAGTTCTTC.

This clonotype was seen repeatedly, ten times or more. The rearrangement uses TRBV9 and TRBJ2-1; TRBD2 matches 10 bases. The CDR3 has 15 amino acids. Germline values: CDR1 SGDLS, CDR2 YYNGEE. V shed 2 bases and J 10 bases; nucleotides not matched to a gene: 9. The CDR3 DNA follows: TGTGCCAGCAGCGTCACTAGCGGGGTTCGTGGAGAGCAGTTCTTC. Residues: CASSVTSGVRGEQFF.

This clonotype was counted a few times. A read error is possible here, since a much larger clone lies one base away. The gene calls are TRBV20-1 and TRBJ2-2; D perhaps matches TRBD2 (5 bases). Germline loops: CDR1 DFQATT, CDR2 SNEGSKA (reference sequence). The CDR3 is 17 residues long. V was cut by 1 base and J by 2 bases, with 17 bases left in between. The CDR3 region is CSARVIARRGNTGELFF. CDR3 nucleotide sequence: TGCAGTGCTAGAGTTATTGCGAGACGGGGTAACACCGGGGAGCTGTTTTTT.